This T cell receptor (beta chain) was sequenced during a study of Ad26.COV2.S vaccination and SARS-CoV-2 variants. Study in general: Each vaccinee took Ad26.COV2.S intramuscularly, once or twice 56 days apart.

Treatment of the sample: about 20 received Ad26.COV2.S at low or high dose, single or two shots; about 5 received placebo; per-sample allocation not given. Samples analyzed were those drawn on day 63 after the first vaccine or placebo injection. It was an adult aged 18-55 years in Boston who was the donor. Details on this clone: Its specificity is unknown.

Using immunoSEQ multiplex PCR, the repertoire was profiled, and TCRdb retains in-frame clones only, with some absent. In the table there are approximately 350,000 clones, roughly 87% of which are singletons. Regarding the study as a whole: Placebo and vaccine recipients had non-spike TCR breadth that was similar.

CDR3 length: 12 amino acids. V lost 5 bases, J lost 15 bases, and 17 bases lay in between. Germline assignment: CDR1 SEHNR and CDR2 FQNEAQ (reference sequence). The sequences come from peripheral blood, collected in a trial of Ad26.COV2.S vaccine versus placebo. The chain is built from TRBV7-9 and TRBJ2-1; maybe TRBD2 (5 bases). The receptor was isolated from a person aged 18-65 years who received the Ad26.COV2.S COVID-19 vaccine or a placebo. CDR3 sequence reads: CASSPQSGWTFF. The DNA of the CDR3 is TGTGCCAGCAGCCCTCAGTCGGGGTGGACGTTCTTC.